This TCR beta chain was sequenced during a study of blood T cell repertoires in COVID-19 (dated by TCRdb to the early 2020s). Background on the whole study: Samples covering the acute and convalescent phases of COVID-19 were provided by collaborators in the United States, Italy and Spain. Sample metadata almost always included a de-identified subject ID, COVID-19 status, age in years and sex. Subjects who had been exposed to COVID-19, were actively infected with it, or had recovered from it provided the deeply sampled blood TCRbeta repertoires that made up the dataset. HLA class I and class II types, where available, came from metadata supplied by the sample provider rather than from assay-based typing. The prospective study material was composed of cDNA or gDNA derived from T cells, B-cell-depleted T cells, or PBMCs. The repertoires were made available in a free public database intended to serve as a resource for research on the immune response to SARS-CoV-2. The samples were drawn from the first 160 participants of the ongoing ImmuneRACE study and from about 1,200 subjects provided by 6 global collaborators.

Participants in the prospective study were aged roughly 18 to 100 years, lived in 20 to 30 United States geographic areas, and enrolled through a virtual design. Cohort assignment in the prospective study relied on participant-reported clinical history from a screening survey and a study questionnaire. In the prospective study, mobile phlebotomists collected whole blood, serum and a nasopharyngeal or oropharyngeal swab from each participant. Additional blood draws and questionnaires over an approximately 2-month period could optionally be provided by prospective study participants. Before DNA extraction, prospective study blood samples were shipped either frozen or at room temperature. The study at large found these results: The quantity of clinical and demographic metadata differed by source and by participant and was supplied without curation.

Concerning this clone itself: The antigen it recognizes is unknown. Per-nucleotide qualities are absent, and no much larger clonotype sits a single base away.

TCRbeta CDR3 regions were amplified from genomic DNA by means of the immunoSEQ Assay, a bias-controlled multiplex PCR. The study's own analysis went as follows. Within the assay, amplification of reference gene primers was used to estimate how many nucleated cells each sample contained. To quantify the absolute abundance of each unique TCRbeta CDR3 rearrangement, sequence reads were collapsed and filtered. Productive Simpson clonality was computed per sample as the square root of Simpson's diversity index over productive rearrangements. Entries here come from immuneACCESS through TCRdb and include only in-frame sequences with V and J called. Some clones fail to appear in such tables; in the studies checked, an unresolved V gene covers under half of the shortfall, and the cause of the remainder is unknown. V and J calls and clone size are as listed in that table; D and trimming were resolved from the DNA. Counted in this sample were 200,000 or so clones; 70% to 90% of them appeared once. The top ten clones comprise 3% to 4.5% of the sample.

Specimen: PBMCs or T cells enriched from blood (not recorded which). This receptor was obtained from a woman between 35 and 50 years old with acute COVID-19.

The CDR3: CASSQGSGGSYGYTF. The nucleotide sequence is TGTGCCAGCAGCCAAGGCTCAGGGGGCAGTTATGGCTACACCTTC. The sequence joins TRBV3-1 (or the pseudogene TRBV3-2) to TRBJ1-2, with 8 bases matching TRBD1. The CDR3 runs 15 amino acids, cysteine and phenylalanine included. Only CDR3 DNA remains: 45 bases, in frame from the first base. V is cut back by 1 base and J by 5 bases, with 6 bases in the junction unmatched. The germline V gene (reference sequence) gives CDR1 as LGHDT and CDR2 as YNNKEL.